Sequencing of this T cell receptor (beta chain) was carried out in a study of post-analysis software for immune sequencing data (dated by TCRdb to about 2015). For the wider study: Disease courses on record covered relapsing-remitting, secondary progressive and progressive-relapsing multiple sclerosis, though some patients had no subtype annotation. The patient repertoires were compared against around eleven previously published healthy control repertoires obtained from donors aged roughly 6 to 28 years. A subset of samples was prepared in parallel using single-end sample barcoding, then pooled and co-amplified after Illumina adapter ligation.

The investigation overall reported the following: Multiple sclerosis patients had significantly lower normalized Chao1 diversity than controls, a result that suggests substantial peripheral T-cell clonal expansion. When samples were clustered directly using the F measure, samples prepared in the same batch co-clustered strongly, which prompted a batch-effect correction. The multiple sclerosis patient group was slightly younger than the control group.

The library was prepared using PCR. Sequencing was performed on an Illumina HiSeq 2500. Unique molecular identifiers were incorporated into TCR beta cDNA libraries to reduce PCR and sequencing biases. Roughly 0.5 million cDNA molecules were obtained per 1 to 10 million input T cells, so each molecule approximated one T cell. The same protocol used for the earlier healthy control dataset was applied to prepare and sequence the patient libraries. Samples belonging to the same batch were prepared together, multiplexed and sequenced on a shared HiSeq lane. In the source study's methods: Raw barcoded reads were processed with MIGEC, discarding single-read molecular identifier groups before consensus assembly and CDR3 extraction. VDJtools was used for post-analysis of the clonotype tables, and diversity was normalized by down-sampling every dataset to the size of the smallest sample. In repertoire overlap clustering, CDR3 amino acid sequences, but not nucleotide sequences, were matched to correct batch-related cross-sample contamination. TCRdb reran the public reads through fastp at Q25 and MiXCR, keeping productive beta chains. Each CDR3 protein gets just one entry, which takes the most common genes and DNA from the rows behind it. For this entry, the V and J calls and clone size follow TCRdb and not the study's own pipeline. Counted in this sample were 650,000 to 900,000 distinct CDR3 sequences; around 42% of them appeared once. Together, the top ten hold over 4.5% of the sample.

This clonotype was detected only a few times. It lacks a known antigen. The sample holds no much larger clone one base away, and base qualities are not on file. To demonstrate the VDJtools post-analysis software, the study profiled TCR beta repertoires from the peripheral blood of about a dozen young patients with multiple sclerosis. The multiple sclerosis patients were children and adolescents ranging in age from 6 to 15 years. Material for sequencing was blood. This receptor was taken from a girl aged 5 to 17 with multiple sclerosis.

The DNA is as follows: TGCGCCAGCAGCTTGATCTCGGGACAGGGGCAACAGTACTTC. Its protein product is CASSLISGQGQQYF. The rearrangement combines TRBV5-1 with TRBJ2-7, with 10 junctional bases fitting TRBD1. For CDR1 and CDR2, the germline V gene lists SGHRS and YFSETQ. The CDR3 has 14 amino acids, counting the end cysteine and phenylalanine. The DNA shown is the 42-base CDR3, in frame from base 1. After removal of 1 base from V and 10 bases from J, the junction retains 8 bases not matched to a gene. Joined to the reference TRBV5-1 and TRBJ2-7 proteins, this CDR3 gives the full variable domain: KAGVTQTPRYLIKTRGQQVTLSCSPISGHRSVSWYQQTPGQGLQFLFEYFSETQRNKGNFPGRFSGRQFSNSRSEMNVSTLELGDSALYLCASSLISGQGQQYFGPGTRLTVT.